What follows describes a single T cell receptor beta chain. RNA was extracted with the RNeasy kit, and a quantity of about 0.45 to 1 ug was reverse transcribed using random hexamers. TCR beta CDR3 was amplified by immunoSEQ covering 54 Vbeta and 13 Jbeta. TCRdb itself ran the immunoSEQ multiplex PCR reads through MiXCR, one entry per CDR3 protein. The repertoire consists of some 150,000 distinct CDR3 sequences, with roughly 95% occurring once and the leading ten covering about 0.15%. This sample is part of a study of CD8 T cells in Susac syndrome. With V trimmed by 4 bases and J by 0 bases, 3 bases remained unmatched. Per germline, CDR1 SGHAT and CDR2 FQNNGV. This CDR3 spans 16 amino acids. Sequencing of TCR beta, carried out with a high-throughput approach, was applied to CD8+ and CD4+ T cells from the blood. It was treatment-naive patients with stable or active relapsing-remitting disease who made up the multiple sclerosis controls. FACS enriched CD8+ TEMRA cells, while bulk CD8+ and CD4+ were negatively isolated.

The chain links TRBV11-2 to TRBJ2-2, with TRBD1 matching over 9 bases. The material sequenced was CD8+ T cells from PBMCs. The receptor was isolated from a human donor with multiple sclerosis. The CDR3 nucleotides are TGTGCCAGCAGCTCAGACAGGGGGGCGAACACCGGGGAGCTGTTTTTT. It encodes CASSSDRGANTGELFF. The full variable domain, completed using reference TRBV11-2 and TRBJ2-2, is EAGVAQSPRYKIIEKRQSVAFWCNPISGHATLYWYQQILGQGPKLLIQFQNNGVVDDSQLPKDRFSAERLKGVDSTLKIQPAKLEDSAVYLCASSSDRGANTGELFFGEGSRLTVL.